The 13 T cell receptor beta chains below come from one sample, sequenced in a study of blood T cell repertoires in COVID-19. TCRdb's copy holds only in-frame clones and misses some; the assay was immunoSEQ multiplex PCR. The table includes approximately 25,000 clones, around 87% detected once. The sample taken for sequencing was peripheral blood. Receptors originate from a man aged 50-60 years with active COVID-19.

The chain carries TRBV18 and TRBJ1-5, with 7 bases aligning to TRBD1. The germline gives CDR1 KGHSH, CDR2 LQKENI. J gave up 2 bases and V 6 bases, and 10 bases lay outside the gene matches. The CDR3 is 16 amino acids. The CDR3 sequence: CASSQQLGTGNQPQHF. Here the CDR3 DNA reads TGTGCCAGCTCTCAACAGCTCGGGACAGGCAATCAGCCCCAGCATTTT.

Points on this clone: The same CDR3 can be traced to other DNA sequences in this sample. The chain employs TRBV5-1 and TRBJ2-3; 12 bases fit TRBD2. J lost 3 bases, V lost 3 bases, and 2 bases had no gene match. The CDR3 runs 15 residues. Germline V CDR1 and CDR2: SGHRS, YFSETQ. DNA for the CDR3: TGCGCCAGCAGCTCCGGACTAGCGGGAACAGATACGCAGTATTTT. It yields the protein CASSSGLAGTDTQYF. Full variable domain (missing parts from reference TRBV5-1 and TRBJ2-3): KAGVTQTPRYLIKTRGQQVTLSCSPISGHRSVSWYQQTPGQGLQFLFEYFSETQRNKGNFPGRFSGRQFSNSRSEMNVSTLELGDSALYLCASSSGLAGTDTQYFGPGTRLTVL.

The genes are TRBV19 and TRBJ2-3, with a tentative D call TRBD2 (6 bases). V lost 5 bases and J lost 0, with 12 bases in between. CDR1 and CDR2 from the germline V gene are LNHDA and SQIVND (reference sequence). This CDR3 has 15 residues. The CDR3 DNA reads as TGTGCCAGTAGTCGTTGGGGGGACAGCACAGATACGCAGTATTTT. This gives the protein CASSRWGDSTDTQYF.

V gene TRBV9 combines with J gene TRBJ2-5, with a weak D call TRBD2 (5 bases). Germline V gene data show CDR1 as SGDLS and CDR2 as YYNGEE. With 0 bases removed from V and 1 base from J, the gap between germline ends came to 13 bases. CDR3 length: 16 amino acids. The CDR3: CASSVVGGSGQETQYF. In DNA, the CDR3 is TGTGCCAGCAGCGTAGTGGGCGGGTCCGGCCAAGAGACCCAGTACTTC.

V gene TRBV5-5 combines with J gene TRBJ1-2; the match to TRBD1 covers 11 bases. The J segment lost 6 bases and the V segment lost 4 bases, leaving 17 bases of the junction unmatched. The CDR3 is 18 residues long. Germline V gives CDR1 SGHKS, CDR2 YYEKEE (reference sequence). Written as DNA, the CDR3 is TGTGCCAGCAGCGTTACATCCTCCGGGACAGGGGGGCCGAATGGCTACACCTTC. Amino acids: CASSVTSSGTGGPNGYTF.

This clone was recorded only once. CDR3 loop: CASSTWTGASTDTQYF. CDR3 in DNA: TGTGCCAGCAGCACGTGGACAGGTGCTAGCACAGATACGCAGTATTTT. The chain is built from TRBV7-9 and TRBJ2-3; TRBD1 matches 7 bases. The V gene end was trimmed by 5 bases and the J gene end by 0 bases; junction bases not matched to a gene: 8. This CDR3 region has 16 residues. Germline CDR1 SEHNR, CDR2 FQNEAQ (reference sequence). The variable domain in full, completed from reference TRBV7-9 and TRBJ2-3, reads DTGVSQNPRHKITKRGQNVTFRCDPISEHNRLYWYRQTLGQGPEFLTYFQNEAQLEKSRLLSDRFSAERPKGSFSTLEIQRTEQGDSAMYLCASSTWTGASTDTQYFGPGTRLTVL.

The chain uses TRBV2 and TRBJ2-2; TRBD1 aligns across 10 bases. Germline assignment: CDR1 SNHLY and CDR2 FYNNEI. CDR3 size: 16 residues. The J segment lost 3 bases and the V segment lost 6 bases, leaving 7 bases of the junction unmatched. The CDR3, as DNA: TGTGCCAGCAGCCCGACAGGGGGCCGCGACACCGGGGAGCTGTTTTTT. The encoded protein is CASSPTGGRDTGELFF.

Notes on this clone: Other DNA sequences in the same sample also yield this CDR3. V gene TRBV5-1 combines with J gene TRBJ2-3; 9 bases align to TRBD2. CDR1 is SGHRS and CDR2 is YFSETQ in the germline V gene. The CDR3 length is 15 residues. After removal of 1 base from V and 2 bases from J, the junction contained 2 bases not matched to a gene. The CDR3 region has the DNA TGCGCCAGCAGCTTGAGCGGGGGGATCACAGATACGCAGTATTTT. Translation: CASSLSGGITDTQYF.

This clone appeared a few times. The CDR3 protein is CASRGGPGLSSYNEQFF. The CDR3, as DNA: TGTGCCAGTAGGGGCGGGCCGGGTCTCAGCTCCTACAATGAGCAGTTCTTC. The chain links TRBV19 to TRBJ2-1; tentatively, D is TRBD2 (5 bases). The CDR3 sequence is 17 residues long. Germline values: CDR1 LNHDA, CDR2 SQIVND (reference sequence). Trimming took 6 bases from V and 0 from J, leaving 18 bases between them. Drawing the rest from reference TRBV19 and TRBJ2-1, the complete variable domain is DGGITQSPKYLFRKEGQNVTLSCEQNLNHDAMYWYRQDPGQGLRLIYYSQIVNDFQKGDIAEGYSVSREKKESFPLTVTSAQKNPTAFYLCASRGGPGLSSYNEQFFGPGTRLTVL.

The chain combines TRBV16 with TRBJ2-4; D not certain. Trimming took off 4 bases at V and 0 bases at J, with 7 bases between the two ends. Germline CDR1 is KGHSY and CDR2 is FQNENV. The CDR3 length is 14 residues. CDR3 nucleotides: TGTGCCAGCAGCCCGACAATAGCCAAAAACATTCAGTACTTC. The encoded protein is CASSPTIAKNIQYF. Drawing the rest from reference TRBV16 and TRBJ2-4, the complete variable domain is GEEVAQTPKHLVRGEGQKAKLYCAPIKGHSYVFWYQQVLKNEFKFLISFQNENVFDETGMPKERFSAKCLPNSPCSLEIQATKLEDSAVYFCASSPTIAKNIQYFGAGTRLSVL.

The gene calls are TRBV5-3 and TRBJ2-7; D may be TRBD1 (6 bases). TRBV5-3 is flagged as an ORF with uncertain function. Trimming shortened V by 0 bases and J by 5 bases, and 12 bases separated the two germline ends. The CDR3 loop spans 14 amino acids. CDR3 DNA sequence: TGTGCCAGAAGCTTGGACGCATGGGGGCACGAGCAGTACTTC. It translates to CARSLDAWGHEQYF.

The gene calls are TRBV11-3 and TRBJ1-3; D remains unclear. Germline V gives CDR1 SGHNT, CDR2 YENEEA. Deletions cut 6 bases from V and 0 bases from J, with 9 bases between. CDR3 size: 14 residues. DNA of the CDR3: TGTGCCAGCAGTCTAAGCGGCTCTGGAAACACCATATATTTT. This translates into CASSLSGSGNTIYF.

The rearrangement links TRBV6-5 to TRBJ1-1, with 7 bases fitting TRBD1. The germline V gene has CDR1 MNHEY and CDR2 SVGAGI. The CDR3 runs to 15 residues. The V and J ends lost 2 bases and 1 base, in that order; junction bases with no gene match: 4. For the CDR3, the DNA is TGTGCCAGCAGTTACGATCACAGGGGGAACACTGAAGCTTTCTTT. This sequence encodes CASSYDHRGNTEAFF.